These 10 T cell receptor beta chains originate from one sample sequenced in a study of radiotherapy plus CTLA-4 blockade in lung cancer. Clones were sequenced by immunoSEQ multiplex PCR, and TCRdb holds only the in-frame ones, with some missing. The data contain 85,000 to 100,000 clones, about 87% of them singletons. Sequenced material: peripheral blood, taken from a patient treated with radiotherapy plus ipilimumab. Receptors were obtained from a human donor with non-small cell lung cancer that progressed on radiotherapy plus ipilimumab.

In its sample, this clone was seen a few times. The CDR3 nucleotides read TGTGCCAGCAGCGGCGGGTCAGAGCAGTACTTC. It yields the protein CASSGGSEQYF. The chain links TRBV13 to TRBJ2-7, with D perhaps TRBD2 (5 bases). The V gene's germline CDR1 is PRHDT and CDR2 FYEKMQ (reference sequence). This CDR3 has 11 amino acids. V was shortened by 5 bases and J by 7 bases, with 9 bases between the two germline ends.

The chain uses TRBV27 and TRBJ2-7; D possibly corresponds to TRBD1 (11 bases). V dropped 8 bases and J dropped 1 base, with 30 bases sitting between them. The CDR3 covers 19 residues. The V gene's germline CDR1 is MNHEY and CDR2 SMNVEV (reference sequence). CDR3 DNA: TGTGCCAGCGGGGGCGGGACAGGGGGGACTAGCGTTTTTTCCTACGAGCAGTACTTC. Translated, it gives CASGGGTGGTSVFSYEQYF.

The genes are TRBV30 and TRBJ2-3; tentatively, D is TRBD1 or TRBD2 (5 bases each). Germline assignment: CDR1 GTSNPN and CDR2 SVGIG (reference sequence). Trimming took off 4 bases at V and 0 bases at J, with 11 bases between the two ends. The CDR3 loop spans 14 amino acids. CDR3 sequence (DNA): TGTGCCTGGACGGGGACCTCTAGCACAGATACGCAGTATTTT. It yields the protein CAWTGTSSTDTQYF.

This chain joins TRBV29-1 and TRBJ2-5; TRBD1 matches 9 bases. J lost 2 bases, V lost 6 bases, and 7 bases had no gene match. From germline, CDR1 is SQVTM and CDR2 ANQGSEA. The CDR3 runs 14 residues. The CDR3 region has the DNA TGCAGCGTCGGTAACAGGGGGCGTCAAGAGACCCAGTACTTC. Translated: CSVGNRGRQETQYF.

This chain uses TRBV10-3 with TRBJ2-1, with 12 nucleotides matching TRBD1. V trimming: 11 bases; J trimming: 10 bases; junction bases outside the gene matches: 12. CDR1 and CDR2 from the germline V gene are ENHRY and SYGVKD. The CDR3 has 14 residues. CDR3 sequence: CAAAPGTGGWEQFF. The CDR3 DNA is TGTGCCGCGGCGCCCGGGACAGGGGGCTGGGAGCAGTTCTTC.

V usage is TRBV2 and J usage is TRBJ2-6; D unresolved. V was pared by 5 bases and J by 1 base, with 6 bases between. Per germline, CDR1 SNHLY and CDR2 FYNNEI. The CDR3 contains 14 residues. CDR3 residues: CASSLRSGANVLTF. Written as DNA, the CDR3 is TGTGCCAGCAGTTTAAGATCTGGGGCCAACGTCCTGACTTTC.

CDR3 sequence (DNA): TGTGCCAGCAGTGGGGGGGCGGGGCTCGACTACGAGCAGTACTTC. This sequence encodes CASSGGAGLDYEQYF. The gene calls are TRBV25-1 and TRBJ2-5; D is possibly TRBD1 or TRBD2 (6 bases each). The end of the DNA fits TRBJ2-7 better, so the J call may be wrong. CDR1 and CDR2 from the germline V gene are MGHDK and SYGVNS. There are 15 residues in the CDR3.

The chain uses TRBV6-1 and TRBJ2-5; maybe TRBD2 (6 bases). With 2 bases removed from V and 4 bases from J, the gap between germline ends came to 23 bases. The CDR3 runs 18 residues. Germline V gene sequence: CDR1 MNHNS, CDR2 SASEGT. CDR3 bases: TGTGCCAGCAGTGAATCGGTCAGGGAGGCCGCCTCGGGAGAGACCCAGTACTTC. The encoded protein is CASSESVREAASGETQYF.

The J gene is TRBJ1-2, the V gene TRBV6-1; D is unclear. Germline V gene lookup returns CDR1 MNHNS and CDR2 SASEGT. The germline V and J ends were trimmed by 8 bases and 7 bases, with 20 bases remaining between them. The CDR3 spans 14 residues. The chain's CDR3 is CASGESHMVGGYTF. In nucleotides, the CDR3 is TGTGCCAGCGGAGAGAGCCACATGGTAGGTGGCTACACCTTC.

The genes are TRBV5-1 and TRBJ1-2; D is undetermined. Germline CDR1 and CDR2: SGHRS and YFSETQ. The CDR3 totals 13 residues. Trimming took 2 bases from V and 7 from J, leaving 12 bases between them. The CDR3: CASSLEGLIGYTF. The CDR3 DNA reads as TGCGCCAGCAGCTTAGAAGGATTAATTGGCTACACCTTC.